Detailed here is one T cell receptor beta chain. Antigen unknown. The CDR3 contains 13 residues. Germline CDR1 and CDR2: LGHDT and YNNKEL (reference sequence). With 6 bases removed from V and 7 bases from J, the gap between germline ends came to 15 bases. Here immunoSEQ multiplex PCR was the method, and the copy in TCRdb shows in-frame clones only, minus some. In the table there are some 100,000 clones, 90% to 95% of which are singletons. The data belong to a study of T cell responses to AZD1222 COVID-19 vaccine. Study-wide findings and caveats: An increase in Spike-specific TCR breadth and depth was observed after two AZD1222 doses. It should be noted that donors were predominantly white British and more often female, and clonal diversity was possibly underestimated.

The sequence was obtained from an adult in good health. The chain has TRBV3-1 (or the pseudogene TRBV3-2) and TRBJ1-2; D is possibly TRBD1 (5 bases). The sample in question was peripheral blood, obtained on day 0 of AZD1222 vaccination. The CDR3 DNA reads as TGTGCCAGCAGTGGGGACGGTTTCGCTGGCTACACCTTC. Encoded protein: CASSGDGFAGYTF.